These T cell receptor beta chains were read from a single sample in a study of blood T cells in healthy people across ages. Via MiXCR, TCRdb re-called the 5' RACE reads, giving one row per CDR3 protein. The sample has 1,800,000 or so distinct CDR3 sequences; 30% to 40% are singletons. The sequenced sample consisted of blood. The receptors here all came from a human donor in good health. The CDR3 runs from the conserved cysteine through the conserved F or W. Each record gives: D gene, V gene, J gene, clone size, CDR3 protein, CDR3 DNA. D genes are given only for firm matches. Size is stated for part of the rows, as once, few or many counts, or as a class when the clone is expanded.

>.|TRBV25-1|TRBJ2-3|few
CASSKGTFTDTQYF
TGTGCCAGCAGTAAAGGAACATTCACAGATACGCAGTATTTT
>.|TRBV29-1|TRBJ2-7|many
CSVVVSSYEQYF
TGCAGCGTGGTTGTGAGCTCCTACGAGCAGTACTTC
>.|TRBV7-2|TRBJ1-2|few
CASSLVGGQEYGYTF
TGTGCCAGCAGCTTGGTCGGGGGGCAAGAATACGGCTACACCTTC
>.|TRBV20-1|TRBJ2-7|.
CSALPTASYEQYF
TGCAGTGCTCTACCGACGGCTTCCTACGAGCAGTACTTC
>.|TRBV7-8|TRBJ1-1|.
CASNLGFANTEAFF
TGTGCCAGCAACCTAGGGTTTGCGAACACTGAAGCTTTCTTT
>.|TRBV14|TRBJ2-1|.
CASSQDRGGGILLESYNEQFF
TGTGCCAGCAGCCAAGATCGGGGCGGGGGCATCCTACTAGAGTCCTACAATGAGCAGTTCTTC
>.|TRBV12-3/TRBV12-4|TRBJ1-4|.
CASSVGGYEKLFF
TGTGCCAGCAGTGTAGGGGGTTACGAAAAACTGTTTTTT
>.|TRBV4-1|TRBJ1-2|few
CASSSRLGANYGYTF
TGCGCCAGCAGCTCACGCCTCGGGGCTAACTATGGCTACACCTTC
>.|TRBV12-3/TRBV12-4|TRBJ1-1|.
CASTRQETTEAFF
TGTGCCAGCACGCGACAGGAGACCACTGAAGCTTTCTTT
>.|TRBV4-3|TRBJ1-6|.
CASSQARLNEALHF
TGCGCCAGCAGCCAAGCTCGCCTTAATGAGGCCCTCCACTTT
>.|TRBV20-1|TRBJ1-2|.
CSAREGGSYVYGYTF
TGCAGTGCTAGAGAGGGGGGATCATACGTCTATGGCTACACCTTC
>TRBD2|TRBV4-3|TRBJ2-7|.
CASSPAFSGGNYEQYF
TGCGCCAGCAGCCCCGCTTTTAGCGGGGGGAACTACGAGCAGTACTTC
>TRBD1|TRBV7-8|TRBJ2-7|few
CASSHAGGVDEQYF
TGTGCCAGCAGTCACGCAGGGGGTGTGGACGAGCAGTACTTC
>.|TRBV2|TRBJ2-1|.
CASPTRGDGEQFF
TGCGCCAGCCCGACTCGCGGGGATGGGGAGCAGTTCTTC
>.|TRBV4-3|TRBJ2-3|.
CASSQVTGVGGTQYF
TGCGCCAGCAGCCAAGTTACGGGAGTCGGGGGTACGCAGTATTTT
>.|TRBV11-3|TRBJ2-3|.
CASGVGADTQYF
TGTGCCAGCGGGGTAGGTGCAGATACGCAGTATTTT
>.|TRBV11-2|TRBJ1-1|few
CASSFYLGGETEAFF
TGTGCCAGCAGCTTTTATTTGGGGGGTGAGACTGAAGCTTTCTTT
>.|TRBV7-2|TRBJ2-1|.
CASSPRSGNSYNEQFF
TGTGCCAGCAGCCCGCGAAGCGGTAACTCCTACAATGAGCAGTTCTTC
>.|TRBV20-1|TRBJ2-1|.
CSAQRRQSGYNEQFF
TGCAGTGCCCAACGTCGACAGTCAGGCTACAATGAGCAGTTCTTC
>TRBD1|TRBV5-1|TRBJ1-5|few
CASSRGQGTQPQHF
TGCGCCAGCAGCCGGGGACAGGGCACCCAGCCCCAGCATTTT
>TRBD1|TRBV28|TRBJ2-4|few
CASSRDRGRVQYF
TGTGCCAGCAGTCGGGACAGGGGGCGCGTGCAGTACTTC
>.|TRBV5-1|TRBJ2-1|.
CANSLLGGEVNEQFF
TGCGCCAACAGCTTACTAGGCGGGGAAGTCAATGAGCAGTTCTTC
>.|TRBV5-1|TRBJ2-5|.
CASSSDPLGTKETQYF
TGCGCCAGCAGCTCAGACCCACTAGGGACGAAAGAGACCCAGTACTTC
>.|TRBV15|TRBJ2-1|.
CATSTDQGAHNEQFF
TGTGCCACCAGCACGGACCAAGGCGCCCACAATGAGCAGTTCTTC
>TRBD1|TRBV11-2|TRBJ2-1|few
CASSLDRVVDEQFF
TGTGCCAGCAGCTTGGACAGGGTAGTCGATGAGCAGTTCTTC
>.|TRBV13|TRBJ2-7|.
CASSPRTQGEQYF
TGTGCCAGCAGCCCTAGGACCCAGGGCGAGCAGTACTTC
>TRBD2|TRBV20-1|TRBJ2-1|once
CSAPLLAGLAGAGNEQFF
TGCAGTGCCCCTCTTTTAGCCGGACTAGCGGGGGCCGGCAATGAGCAGTTCTTC
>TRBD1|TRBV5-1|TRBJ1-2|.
CASSSGTGYIYGYTF
TGCGCCAGCAGCTCAGGGACAGGGTACATCTATGGCTACACCTTC
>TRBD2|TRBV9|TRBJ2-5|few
CASSVGAGGTQETQYF
TGTGCCAGCAGCGTAGGGGCGGGGGGGACCCAAGAGACCCAGTACTTC
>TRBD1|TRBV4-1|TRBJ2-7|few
CASSQGQGVNYEQYF
TGCGCCAGCAGCCAAGGACAGGGTGTTAATTACGAGCAGTACTTC
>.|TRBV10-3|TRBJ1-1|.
CAISEGLSVAFF
TGTGCCATCAGTGAGGGGCTTTCGGTGGCTTTCTTT
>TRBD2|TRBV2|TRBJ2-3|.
CASSDLMGGSDTQYF
TGTGCCAGCAGTGACCTCATGGGGGGGTCAGATACGCAGTATTTT
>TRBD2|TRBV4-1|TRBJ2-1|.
CASSLIVAGGYNEQFF
TGCGCCAGCAGCTTAATCGTAGCGGGGGGCTACAATGAGCAGTTCTTC
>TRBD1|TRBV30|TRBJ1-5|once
CALGQGSMEPQHF
TGTGCCTTGGGACAGGGATCAATGGAGCCCCAGCATTTT
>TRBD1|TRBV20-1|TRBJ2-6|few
CSARDYLGGTGSSGANVLTF
TGCAGTGCTAGAGATTATCTTGGAGGGACAGGGTCGTCTGGGGCCAACGTCCTGACTTTC
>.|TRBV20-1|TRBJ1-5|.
CSAIFRIGENQPQHF
TGCAGTGCTATTTTTCGGATAGGGGAAAATCAGCCTCAGCATTTT
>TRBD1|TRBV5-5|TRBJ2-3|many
CASSPAPGQGGDTQYF
TGTGCCAGCAGCCCAGCCCCGGGACAGGGGGGAGATACGCAGTATTTT
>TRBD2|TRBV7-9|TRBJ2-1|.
CASSFASGGFKDEQFF
TGTGCCAGCAGCTTCGCTAGCGGGGGGTTCAAGGATGAGCAGTTCTTC
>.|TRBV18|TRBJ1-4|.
CASSQGMSNEKRFF
TGTGCCAGCTCACAAGGGATGTCTAATGAAAAACGGTTTTTT
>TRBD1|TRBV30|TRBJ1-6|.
CAWTPGQPNSPLHF
TGTGCCTGGACCCCGGGACAGCCAAATTCACCCCTCCACTTT
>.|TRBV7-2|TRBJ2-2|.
CACSLMLIRNTGELFF
TGTGCCTGCAGCTTAATGTTGATCAGGAACACCGGGGAGCTGTTTTTT
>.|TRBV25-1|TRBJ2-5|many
CASSERSSGRETQYF
TGTGCCAGCAGTGAAAGATCGTCAGGGAGAGAGACCCAGTACTTC
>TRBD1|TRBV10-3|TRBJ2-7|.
CAIRPGQGGDEQYF
TGTGCCATCAGACCGGGACAGGGAGGGGACGAGCAGTACTTC
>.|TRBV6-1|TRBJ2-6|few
CASSGASHSSGANVLTF
TGTGCCAGCAGTGGGGCATCCCATTCCTCTGGGGCCAACGTCCTGACTTTC
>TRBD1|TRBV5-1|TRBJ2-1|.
CASSSGQGSIWQFF
TGCGCCAGCAGTTCCGGACAGGGTTCAATTTGGCAGTTCTTC
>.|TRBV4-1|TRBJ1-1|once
CASSQDRGFYMNTEAFF
TGCGCCAGCAGCCAAGATAGGGGGTTCTACATGAACACTGAAGCTTTCTTT
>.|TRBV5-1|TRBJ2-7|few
CASSSLLQESGYEQYF
TGCGCCAGCAGCTCGTTACTCCAGGAGTCCGGCTACGAGCAGTACTTC
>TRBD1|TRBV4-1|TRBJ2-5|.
CASSQGSQQGVGETQYF
TGCGCCAGCAGTCAAGGATCCCAGCAGGGGGTCGGAGAGACCCAGTACTTC
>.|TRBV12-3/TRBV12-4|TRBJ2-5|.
CASTKRGQGGTQYF
TGTGCCAGCACCAAAAGAGGGCAGGGAGGGACCCAGTACTTC
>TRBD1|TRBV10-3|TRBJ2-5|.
CAIKGTEKETQYF
TGTGCCATCAAAGGGACAGAGAAAGAGACCCAGTACTTC
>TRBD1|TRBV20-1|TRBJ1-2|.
CSAPGQLNGYTF
TGCAGTGCACCGGGACAGCTGAATGGCTACACCTTC
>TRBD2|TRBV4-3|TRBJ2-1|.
CASSQDLAGSYNEQFF
TGCGCCAGCAGCCAAGATCTAGCGGGGTCCTACAATGAGCAGTTCTTC
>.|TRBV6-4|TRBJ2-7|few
CASRNSPGPYEQYF
TGTGCCAGCAGGAACAGCCCGGGGCCCTACGAGCAGTACTTC
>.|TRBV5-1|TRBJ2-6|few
CASKQGAGANVLTF
TGCGCCAGCAAACAGGGAGCTGGGGCCAACGTCCTGACTTTC
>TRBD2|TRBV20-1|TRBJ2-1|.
CSASQTSGGSNEQFF
TGCAGTGCTAGTCAGACTAGCGGGGGGTCGAATGAGCAGTTCTTC
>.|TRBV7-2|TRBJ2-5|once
CASSSHYQETQYF
TGTGCCAGCAGCTCGCACTACCAAGAGACCCAGTACTTC
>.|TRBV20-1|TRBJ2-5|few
CSARDQVYGTSRTQYF
TGCAGTGCTAGAGATCAGGTTTACGGAACTAGCAGGACCCAGTACTTC
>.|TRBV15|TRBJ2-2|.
CATSSRGNTGELFF
TGTGCCACCAGCAGTAGAGGGAACACCGGGGAGCTGTTTTTT
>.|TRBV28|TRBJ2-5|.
CASRSREQYF
TGTGCCAGCCGATCAAGAGAGCAGTACTTC
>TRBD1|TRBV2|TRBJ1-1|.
CTSRDRGPGTEAFF
TGTACCAGCAGAGACAGGGGGCCAGGCACTGAAGCTTTCTTT